The clone carrying this T cell receptor (beta chain) came up a few times. Its antigen is not identified. These data are taken from a study of T-cell reconstitution after alpha-beta-depleted transplantation in children. Study-wide results and limits: Surviving recipient T cells and thymic progenitors underlay high day-60 TCRbeta diversity in some patients.

A TCRbeta library incorporating unique molecular identifiers was prepared. TCRdb reanalysed the PCR reads using MiXCR and keeps one entry per CDR3 protein. The top ten hold just under 5% of the sample, which has fewer than 1 million distinct CDR3 sequences, around 17% seen once. CDR1 and CDR2 from the germline V gene are SGHTA and FQGTGA. J lost 0 bases, V lost 5 bases, and 9 bases had no gene match. The CDR3 has 19 amino acids. The chain carries TRBV7-3 and TRBJ2-1, with 14 bases lining up with TRBD2. This specimen consisted of PBMCs, mostly from graft donor cells, obtained 360 days after TCRalphabeta/CD19-depleted stem cell transplant. This TCR derives from a male patient younger than 18 who had a stem cell transplant for acute lymphoblastic leukemia, so the T cells may come from the graft donor. The CDR3 here is CASSGWGLAGVLSYNEQFF. CDR3 bases: TGTGCCAGCAGCGGTTGGGGACTAGCGGGAGTCCTCTCCTACAATGAGCAGTTCTTC.